The T cell receptor beta chain described here comes from a study of blood T cell repertoires in COVID-19. Only in-frame clones appear in the TCRdb table, and some are missing; sequencing was by immunoSEQ multiplex PCR. The table lists some 190,000 clones, around 83% of them singletons. CDR3 length: 11 residues. In germline, CDR1 is MNHNS, CDR2 SASEGT. V was pared by 8 bases and J by 5 bases, with 9 bases between. V gene TRBV6-1 combines with J gene TRBJ2-5; D is possibly TRBD2 (5 bases). Sequenced sample: peripheral blood. The clonotype comes from a woman between 55 and 75 years old with acute or convalescent COVID-19. The chain's CDR3 is CASGLQETQYF. The DNA for the CDR3 is TGTGCCAGCGGACTTCAGGAGACCCAGTACTTC.